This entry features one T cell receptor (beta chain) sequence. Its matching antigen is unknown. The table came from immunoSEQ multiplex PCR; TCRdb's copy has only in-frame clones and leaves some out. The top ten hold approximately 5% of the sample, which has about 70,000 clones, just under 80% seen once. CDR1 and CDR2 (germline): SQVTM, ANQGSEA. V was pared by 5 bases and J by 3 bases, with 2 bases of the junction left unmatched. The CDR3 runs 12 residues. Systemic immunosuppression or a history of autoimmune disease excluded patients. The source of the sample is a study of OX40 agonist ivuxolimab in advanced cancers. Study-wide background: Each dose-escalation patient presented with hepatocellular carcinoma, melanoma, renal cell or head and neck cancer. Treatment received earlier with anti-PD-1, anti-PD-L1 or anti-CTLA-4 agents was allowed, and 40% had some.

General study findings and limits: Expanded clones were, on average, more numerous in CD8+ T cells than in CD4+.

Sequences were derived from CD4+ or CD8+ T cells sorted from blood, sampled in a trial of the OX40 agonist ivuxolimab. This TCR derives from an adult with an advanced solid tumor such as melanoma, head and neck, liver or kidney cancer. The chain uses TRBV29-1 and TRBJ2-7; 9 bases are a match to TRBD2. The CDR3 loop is CSVLAGDYEQYF. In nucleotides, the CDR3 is TGCAGCGTTTTAGCGGGGGACTACGAGCAGTACTTC.